This TCR beta chain was documented in a study of persistence of HIV-infected CD4 T cells. General study results and limits: Antigen-responding cells were enriched for degenerate expanded CDR3beta sequences.

The germline gives CDR1 KGHDR, CDR2 SFDVKD. V was pared by 5 bases and J by 0 bases, with 4 bases between. The CDR3 spans 13 residues. Stimulation used approximately 10 ug/mL lysate from CMV-infected fibroblasts. CD4+ T cells upregulating both CD40 ligand and CD69 were sorted as responding cells. Donors were HIV-1-infected adults who began suppressive ART during chronic infection. CD4+ T cell counts exceeded 400 cells/uL; CMV serology was positive. Turning to this clone: What it binds is not known. The same CDR3 also results from other DNA sequences found in this sample.

The immunoSEQ assay was version 4, run in survey mode. Using immunoSEQ multiplex PCR, the repertoire was profiled, and TCRdb retains in-frame clones only, with some absent. The sample lists roughly 20,000 clones, about four fifths occurring once. This sequence originates from an adult man with HIV who was CMV-seropositive. V and J are TRBV24-1 and TRBJ1-5; no reliable D call. Here the sequenced sample was CD4+ T cells sorted from PBMCs after approximately 19-hour stimulation, taken from a patient who received antiretroviral therapy. This chain's CDR3 is CATSVNSNQPQHF. CDR3 in DNA: TGTGCCACCAGTGTTAATAGCAATCAGCCCCAGCATTTT.